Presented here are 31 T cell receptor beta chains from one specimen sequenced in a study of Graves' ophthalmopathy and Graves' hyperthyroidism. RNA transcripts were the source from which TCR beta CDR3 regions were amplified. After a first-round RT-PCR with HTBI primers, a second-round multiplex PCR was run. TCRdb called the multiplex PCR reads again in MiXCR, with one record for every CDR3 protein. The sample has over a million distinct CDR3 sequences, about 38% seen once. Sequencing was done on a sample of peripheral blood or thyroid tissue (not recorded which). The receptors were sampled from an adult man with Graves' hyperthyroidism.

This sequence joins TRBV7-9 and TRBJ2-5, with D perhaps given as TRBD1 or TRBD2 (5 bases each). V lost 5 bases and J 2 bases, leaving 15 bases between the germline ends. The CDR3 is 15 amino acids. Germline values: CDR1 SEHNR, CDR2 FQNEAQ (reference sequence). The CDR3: CASSPLGAGQETQYF. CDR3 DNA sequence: TGTGCCAGCAGCCCACTCGGGGCAGGACAAGAGACCCAGTACTTC.

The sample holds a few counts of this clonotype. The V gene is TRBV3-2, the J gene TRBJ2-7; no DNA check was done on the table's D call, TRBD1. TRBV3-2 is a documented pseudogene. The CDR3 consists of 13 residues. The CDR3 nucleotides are TGTGCCAGCAGCCCAAAAGGGGGTTTGGGGCAGTACTTC. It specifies CASSPKGGLGQYF.

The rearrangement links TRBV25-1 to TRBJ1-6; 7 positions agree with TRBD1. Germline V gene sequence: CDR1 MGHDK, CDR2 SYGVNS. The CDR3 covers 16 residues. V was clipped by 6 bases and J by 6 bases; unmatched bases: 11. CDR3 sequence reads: CASRSQKGASNSPLHF. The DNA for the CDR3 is TGTGCCAGCAGATCCCAGAAGGGGGCTAGTAATTCACCCCTCCACTTT.

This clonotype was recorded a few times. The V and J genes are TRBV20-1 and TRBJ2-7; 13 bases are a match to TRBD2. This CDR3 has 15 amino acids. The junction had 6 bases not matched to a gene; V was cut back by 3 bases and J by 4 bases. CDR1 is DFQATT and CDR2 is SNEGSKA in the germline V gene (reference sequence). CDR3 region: CSARLGTSGTYEQYF. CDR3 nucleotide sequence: TGCAGTGCTAGGCTAGGGACTAGCGGGACATACGAGCAGTACTTC.

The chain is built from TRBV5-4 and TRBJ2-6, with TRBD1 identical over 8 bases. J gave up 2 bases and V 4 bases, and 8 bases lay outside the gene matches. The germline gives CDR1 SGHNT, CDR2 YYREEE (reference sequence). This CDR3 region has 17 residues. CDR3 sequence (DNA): TGTGCCAGCAGCACCCGGACAGGGTTTGCTGGGGCCAACGTCCTGACTTTC. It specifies CASSTRTGFAGANVLTF.

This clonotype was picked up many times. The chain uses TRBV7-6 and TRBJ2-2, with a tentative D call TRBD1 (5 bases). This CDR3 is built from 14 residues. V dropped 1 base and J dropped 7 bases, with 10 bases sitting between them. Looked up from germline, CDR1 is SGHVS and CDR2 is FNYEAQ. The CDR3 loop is CASSLDVGDGELFF. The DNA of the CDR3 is TGTGCCAGCAGCTTAGATGTAGGGGACGGGGAGCTGTTTTTT.

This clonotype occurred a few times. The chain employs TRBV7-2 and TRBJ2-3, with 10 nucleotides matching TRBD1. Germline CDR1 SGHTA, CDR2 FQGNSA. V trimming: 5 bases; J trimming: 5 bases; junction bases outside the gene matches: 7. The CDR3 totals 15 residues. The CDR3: CASSVPTGGIDTQYF. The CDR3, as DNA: TGTGCCAGCAGCGTACCGACAGGGGGCATAGATACGCAGTATTTT.

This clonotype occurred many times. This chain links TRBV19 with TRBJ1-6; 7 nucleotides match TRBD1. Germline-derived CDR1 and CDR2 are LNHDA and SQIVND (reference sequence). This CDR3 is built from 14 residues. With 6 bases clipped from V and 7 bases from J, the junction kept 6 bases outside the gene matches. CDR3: CASRPGQMNSPLHF. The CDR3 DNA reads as TGTGCCAGTAGACCGGGACAGATGAATTCACCCCTCCACTTT.

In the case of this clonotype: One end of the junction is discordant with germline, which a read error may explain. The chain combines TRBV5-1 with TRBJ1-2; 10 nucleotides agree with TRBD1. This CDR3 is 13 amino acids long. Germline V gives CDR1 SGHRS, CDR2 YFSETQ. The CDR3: CASSLWTGGSYTF. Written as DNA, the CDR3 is TGTGCCAGCAGCTTGTGGACAGGGGGTAGCTACACCTTC.

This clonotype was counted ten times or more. CDR3 residues: CASSLLRRGGKETQYF. DNA of the CDR3: TGTGCCAGCAGCTTACTACGTCGGGGGGGGAAAGAGACCCAGTACTTC. V is TRBV7-8 and J is TRBJ2-5, with 8 bases matching TRBD2. The junction had 8 bases not matched to a gene; V was cut back by 2 bases and J by 3 bases. This CDR3 comprises 16 residues. Germline assignment: CDR1 SGHVS and CDR2 FQNEAQ.

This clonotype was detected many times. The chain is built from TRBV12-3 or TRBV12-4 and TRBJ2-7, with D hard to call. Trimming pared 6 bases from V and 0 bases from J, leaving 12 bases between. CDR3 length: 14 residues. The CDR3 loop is CASSPRRDSYEQYF. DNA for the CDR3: TGTGCCAGCAGCCCAAGGCGAGACTCCTACGAGCAGTACTTC.

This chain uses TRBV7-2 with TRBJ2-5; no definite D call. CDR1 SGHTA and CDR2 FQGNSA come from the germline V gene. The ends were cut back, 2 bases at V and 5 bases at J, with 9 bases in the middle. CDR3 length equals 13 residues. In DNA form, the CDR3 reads TGTGCCAGCAGCTTATGGGTCCCCGAGACCCAGTACTTC. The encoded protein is CASSLWVPETQYF. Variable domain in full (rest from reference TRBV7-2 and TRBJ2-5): GAGVSQSPSNKVTEKGKDVELRCDPISGHTALYWYRQSLGQGLEFLIYFQGNSAPDKSGLPSDRFSAERTGGSVSTLTIQRTQQEDSAVYLCASSLWVPETQYFGPGTRLLVL.

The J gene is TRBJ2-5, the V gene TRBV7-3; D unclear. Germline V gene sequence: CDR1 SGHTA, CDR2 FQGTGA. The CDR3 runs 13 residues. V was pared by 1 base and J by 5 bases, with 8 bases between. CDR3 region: CASSLIGTETQYF. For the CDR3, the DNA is TGTGCCAGCAGCTTAATTGGCACGGAGACCCAGTACTTC. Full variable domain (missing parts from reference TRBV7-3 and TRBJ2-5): GAGVSQTPSNKVTEKGKYVELRCDPISGHTALYWYRQSLGQGPEFLIYFQGTGAADDSGLPNDRFFAVRPEGSVSTLKIQRTERGDSAVYLCASSLIGTETQYFGPGTRLLVL.

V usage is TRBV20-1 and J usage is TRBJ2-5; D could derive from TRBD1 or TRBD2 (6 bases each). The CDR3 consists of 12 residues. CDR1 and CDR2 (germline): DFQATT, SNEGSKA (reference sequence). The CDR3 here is CSGLQGSETQYF. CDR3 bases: TGCAGCGGACTACAGGGATCGGAGACCCAGTACTTC.

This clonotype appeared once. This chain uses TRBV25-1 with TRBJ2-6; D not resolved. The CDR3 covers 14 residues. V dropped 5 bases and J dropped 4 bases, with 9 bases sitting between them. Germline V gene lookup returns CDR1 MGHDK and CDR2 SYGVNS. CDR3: CASSFGVGANVLTF. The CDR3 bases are TGTGCCAGCAGTTTCGGCGTAGGGGCCAACGTCCTGACTTTC.

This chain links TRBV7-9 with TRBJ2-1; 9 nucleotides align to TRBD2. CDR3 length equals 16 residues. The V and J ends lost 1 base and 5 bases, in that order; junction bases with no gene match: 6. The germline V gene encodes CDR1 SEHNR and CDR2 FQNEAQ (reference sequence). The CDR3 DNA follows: TGTGCCAGCAGCTTAGTGGCGGGAGGGCCCAACAATGAGCAGTTCTTC. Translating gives CASSLVAGGPNNEQFF.

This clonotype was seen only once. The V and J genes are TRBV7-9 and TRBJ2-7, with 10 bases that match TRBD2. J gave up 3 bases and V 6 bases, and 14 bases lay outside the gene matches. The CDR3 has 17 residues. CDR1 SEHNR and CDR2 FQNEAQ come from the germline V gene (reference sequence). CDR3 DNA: TGTGCCAGCAGTCGGATTAGCGGGGGGCTAATATTCTACGAGCAGTACTTC. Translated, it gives CASSRISGGLIFYEQYF.

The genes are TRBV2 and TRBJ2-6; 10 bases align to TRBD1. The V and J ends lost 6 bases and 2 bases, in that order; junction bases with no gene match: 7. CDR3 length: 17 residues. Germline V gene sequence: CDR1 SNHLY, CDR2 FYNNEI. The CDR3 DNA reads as TGTGCCAGCAGGGGGGGACAGGGGCGAGCTGGGGCCAACGTCCTGACTTTC. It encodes CASRGGQGRAGANVLTF.

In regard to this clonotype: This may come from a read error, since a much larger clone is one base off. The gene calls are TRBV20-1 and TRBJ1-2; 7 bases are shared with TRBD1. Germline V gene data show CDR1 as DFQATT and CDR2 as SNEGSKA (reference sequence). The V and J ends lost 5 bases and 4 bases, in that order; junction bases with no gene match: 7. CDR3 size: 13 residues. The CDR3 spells CSAPTGTGYGYTF. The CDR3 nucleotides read TGCAGTGCTCCGACAGGGACGGGCTATGGCTACACCTTC.

The CDR3 DNA follows: TGTGCCAGCAGTGAAATTATTCGCGCCTACACTGAAGCTTTCTTT. It yields the protein CASSEIIRAYTEAFF. V and J are TRBV6-6 and TRBJ1-1; no clear D. CDR3 length: 15 amino acids. Trimming removed 5 bases at V and 3 bases at J, with 16 bases between. The germline V gene encodes CDR1 MNHNY and CDR2 SVGAGI (reference sequence).

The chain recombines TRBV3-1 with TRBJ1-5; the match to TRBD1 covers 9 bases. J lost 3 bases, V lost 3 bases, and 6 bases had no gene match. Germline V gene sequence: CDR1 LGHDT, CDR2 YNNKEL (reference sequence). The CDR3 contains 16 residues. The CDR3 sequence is CASSHSDRGHNQPQHF. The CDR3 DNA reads TGTGCCAGCAGCCATTCGGACAGGGGACACAATCAGCCCCAGCATTTT. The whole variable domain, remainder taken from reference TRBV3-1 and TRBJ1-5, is DTAVSQTPKYLVTQMGNDKSIKCEQNLGHDTMYWYKQDSKKFLKIMFSYNNKELIINETVPNRFSPKSPDKAHLNLHINSLELGDSAVYFCASSHSDRGHNQPQHFGDGTRLSIL.

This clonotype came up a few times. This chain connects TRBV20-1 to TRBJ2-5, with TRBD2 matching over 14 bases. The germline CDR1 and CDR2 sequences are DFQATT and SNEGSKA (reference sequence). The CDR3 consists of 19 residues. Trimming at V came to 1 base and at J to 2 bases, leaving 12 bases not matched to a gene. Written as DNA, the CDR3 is TGCAGTGCTAGAGTCCCCCCCGGGACTAGCGGGGGCCGTCAAGAGACCCAGTACTTC. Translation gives CSARVPPGTSGGRQETQYF.

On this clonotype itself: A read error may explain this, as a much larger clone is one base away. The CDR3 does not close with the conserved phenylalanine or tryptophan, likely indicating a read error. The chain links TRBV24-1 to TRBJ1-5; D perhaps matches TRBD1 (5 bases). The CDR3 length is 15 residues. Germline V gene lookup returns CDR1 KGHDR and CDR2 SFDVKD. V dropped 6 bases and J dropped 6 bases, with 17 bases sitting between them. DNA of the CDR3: TGTGCCACCAGTAAAACCGGGACCCCGTCTCAGCCCCAGCATCTT. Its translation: CATSKTGTPSQPQHL.

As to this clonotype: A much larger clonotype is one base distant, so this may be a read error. CDR3 region: CASSGSRGNTEASF. In nucleotides, the CDR3 is TGTGCCAGCAGCGGATCGCGGGGGAACACTGAAGCTTCCTTT. The rearrangement links TRBV5-4 to TRBJ1-1; D might be TRBD1 (5 bases). From germline, CDR1 is SGHNT and CDR2 YYREEE (reference sequence). CDR3 length: 14 residues.

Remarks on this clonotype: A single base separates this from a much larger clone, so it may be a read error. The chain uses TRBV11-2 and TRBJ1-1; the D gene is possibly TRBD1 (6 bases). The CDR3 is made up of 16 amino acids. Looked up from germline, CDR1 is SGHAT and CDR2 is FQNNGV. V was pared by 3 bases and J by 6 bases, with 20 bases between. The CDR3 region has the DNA TGTGCCAGCAGCTTCTCCCCCGGACAGTCTAACGCTGAAGCTTTCTTT. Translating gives CASSFSPGQSNAEAFF.

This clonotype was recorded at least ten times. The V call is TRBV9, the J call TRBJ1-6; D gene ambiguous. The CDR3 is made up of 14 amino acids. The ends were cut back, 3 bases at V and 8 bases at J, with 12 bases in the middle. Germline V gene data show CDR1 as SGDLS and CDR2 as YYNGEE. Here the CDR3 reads CASSAQSLDSPLHF. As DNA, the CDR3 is TGTGCCAGCAGCGCCCAGTCCCTTGATTCACCCCTCCACTTT.

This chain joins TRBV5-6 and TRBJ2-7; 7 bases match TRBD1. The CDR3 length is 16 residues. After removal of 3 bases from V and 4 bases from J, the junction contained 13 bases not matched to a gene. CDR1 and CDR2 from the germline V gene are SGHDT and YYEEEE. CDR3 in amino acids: CASSSSDRERWYEQYF. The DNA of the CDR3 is TGTGCCAGCAGCTCATCTGACAGGGAGCGGTGGTACGAGCAGTACTTC.

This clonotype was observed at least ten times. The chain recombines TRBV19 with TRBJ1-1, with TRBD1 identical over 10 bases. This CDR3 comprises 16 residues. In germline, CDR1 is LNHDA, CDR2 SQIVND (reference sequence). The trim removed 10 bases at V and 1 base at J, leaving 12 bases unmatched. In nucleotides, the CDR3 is TGTGCCACTAAACCGGGACAGGGGACGACGAACACTGAAGCTTTCTTT. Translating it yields CATKPGQGTTNTEAFF.

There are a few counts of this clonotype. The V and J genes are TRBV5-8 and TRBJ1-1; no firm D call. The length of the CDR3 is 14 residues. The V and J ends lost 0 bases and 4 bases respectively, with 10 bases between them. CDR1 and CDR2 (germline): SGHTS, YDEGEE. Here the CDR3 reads CASSLGLRPTEAFF. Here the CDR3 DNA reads TGTGCCAGCAGCTTGGGTCTCAGGCCCACTGAAGCTTTCTTT.

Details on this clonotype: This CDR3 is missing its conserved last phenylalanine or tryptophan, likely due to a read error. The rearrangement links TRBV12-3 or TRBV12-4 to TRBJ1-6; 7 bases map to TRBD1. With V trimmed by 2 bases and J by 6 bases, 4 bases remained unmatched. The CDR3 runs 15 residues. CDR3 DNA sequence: TGTGCCAGCAGTTTATCCCGGGACAGTAATTCACCCCTCCACTGT. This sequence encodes CASSLSRDSNSPLHC.

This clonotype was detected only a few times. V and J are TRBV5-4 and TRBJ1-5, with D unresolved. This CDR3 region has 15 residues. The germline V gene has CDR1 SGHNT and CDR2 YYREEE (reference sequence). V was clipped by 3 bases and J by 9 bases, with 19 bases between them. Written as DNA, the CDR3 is TGTGCCAGCAGCTCGGGCCCCGGGTTCGATGGGCCCCAGCATTTT. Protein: CASSSGPGFDGPQHF.